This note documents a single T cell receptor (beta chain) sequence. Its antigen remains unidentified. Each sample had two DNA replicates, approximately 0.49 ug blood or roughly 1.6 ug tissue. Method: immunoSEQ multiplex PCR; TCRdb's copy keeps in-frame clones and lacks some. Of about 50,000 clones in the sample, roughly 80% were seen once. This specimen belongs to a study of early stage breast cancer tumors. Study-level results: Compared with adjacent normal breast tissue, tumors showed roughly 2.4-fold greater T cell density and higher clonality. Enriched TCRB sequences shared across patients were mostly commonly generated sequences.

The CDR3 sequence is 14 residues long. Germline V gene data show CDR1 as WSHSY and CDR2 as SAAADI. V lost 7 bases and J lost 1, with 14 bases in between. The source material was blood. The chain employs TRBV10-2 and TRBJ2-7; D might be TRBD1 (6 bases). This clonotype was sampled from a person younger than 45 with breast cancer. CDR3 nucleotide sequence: TGCGCCAGCAATATCGGCAGGGGATCCTACGAGCAGTACTTC. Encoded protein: CASNIGRGSYEQYF.